This entry describes one T cell receptor beta chain. Its matching antigen is unknown. The protocol was immunoSEQ multiplex PCR, while the TCRdb copy is restricted to in-frame clones and leaves out a portion. The sample yields nearly 750,000 clones, 72% seen once. These data originate in a study of shared clonotypes between healthy human individuals. Whole-study results and caveats: Rarefaction curves obtained for sorted subsets showed sequencing incomplete despite large depth. Only blood underwent sampling, and tissue repertoires likely differ. What naive subsets generally showed was a larger estimated richness than memory subsets showed.

CDR3 length equals 16 residues. Germline V gene data show CDR1 as SEHNR and CDR2 as FQNEAQ (reference sequence). V gave up 8 bases and J gave up 0 bases; unmatched junction bases: 12. V usage is TRBV7-9 and J usage is TRBJ1-1, with 7 bases that match TRBD1. The sequencing sample was made of memory CD4+ T cells sorted from blood. Documented subset: CD45RA-negative fraction. The receptor comes from a woman under 40 in good health. The chain's CDR3 is CASGRGGLFMNTEAFF. Written as DNA, the CDR3 is TGTGCCAGCGGCAGGGGGGGTCTATTCATGAACACTGAAGCTTTCTTT.